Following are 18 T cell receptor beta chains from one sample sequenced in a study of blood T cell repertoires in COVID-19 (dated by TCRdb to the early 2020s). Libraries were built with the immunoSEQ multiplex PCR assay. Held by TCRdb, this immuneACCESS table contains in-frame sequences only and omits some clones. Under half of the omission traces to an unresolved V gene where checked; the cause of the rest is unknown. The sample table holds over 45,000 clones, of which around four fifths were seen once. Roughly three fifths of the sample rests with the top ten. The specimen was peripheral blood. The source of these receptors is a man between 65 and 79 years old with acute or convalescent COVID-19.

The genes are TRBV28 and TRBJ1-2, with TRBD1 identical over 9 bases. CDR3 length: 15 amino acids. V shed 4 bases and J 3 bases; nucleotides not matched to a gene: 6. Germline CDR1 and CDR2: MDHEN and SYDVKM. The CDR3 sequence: CASSSRDRDHYGYTF. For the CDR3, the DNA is TGTGCCAGCAGTTCCCGGGACAGGGACCACTATGGCTACACCTTC.

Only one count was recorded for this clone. CDR3 protein: CASSDVRRGGELFF. CDR3 sequence (DNA): TGTGCCAGCAGTGATGTCAGGCGAGGGGGGGAGCTGTTTTTT. J is TRBJ2-2 and V is TRBV2; a weak D match, TRBD2 (5 bases). V lost 3 bases and J lost 8, with 13 bases in between. The CDR3 consists of 14 residues. CDR1 is SNHLY, CDR2 FYNNEI, per germline. The full variable domain, rest sourced from reference TRBV2 and TRBJ2-2, is EPEVTQTPSHQVTQMGQEVILRCVPISNHLYFYWYRQILGQKVEFLVSFYNNEISEKSEIFDDQFSVERPDGSNFTLKIRSTKLEDSAMYFCASSDVRRGGELFFGEGSRLTVL.

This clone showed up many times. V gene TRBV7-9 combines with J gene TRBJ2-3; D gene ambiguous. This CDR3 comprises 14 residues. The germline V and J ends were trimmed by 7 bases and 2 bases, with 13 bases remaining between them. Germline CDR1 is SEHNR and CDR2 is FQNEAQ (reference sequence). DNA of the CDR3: TGTGCCAGCATGCTAGTCGCGCCCACAGATACGCAGTATTTT. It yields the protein CASMLVAPTDTQYF.

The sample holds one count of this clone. CDR3 sequence: CASNNRGDTEAFF. The CDR3 DNA reads as TGTGCCAGTAATAACAGGGGTGACACTGAAGCTTTCTTT. V usage is TRBV18 and J usage is TRBJ1-1; TRBD1 matches at 7 bases. The ends lost 9 bases at V and 3 bases at J; junction bases unmatched: 7. Per the germline V gene, CDR1 is KGHSH and CDR2 is LQKENI. This CDR3 contains 13 residues.

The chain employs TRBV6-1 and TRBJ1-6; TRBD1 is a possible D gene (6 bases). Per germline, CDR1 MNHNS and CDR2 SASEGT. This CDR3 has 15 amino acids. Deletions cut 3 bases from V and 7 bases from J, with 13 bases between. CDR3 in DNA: TGTGCCAGCAGTGACCCCCGGGGGGCCAATTCACCCCTCCACTTT. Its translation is CASSDPRGANSPLHF.

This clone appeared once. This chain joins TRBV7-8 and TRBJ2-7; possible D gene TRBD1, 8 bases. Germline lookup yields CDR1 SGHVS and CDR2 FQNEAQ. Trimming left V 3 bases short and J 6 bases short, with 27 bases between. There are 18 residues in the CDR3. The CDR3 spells CASSFPSHQGARGSEQYF. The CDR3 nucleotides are TGTGCCAGCAGCTTTCCCTCTCATCAGGGGGCGCGGGGGTCCGAGCAGTACTTC.

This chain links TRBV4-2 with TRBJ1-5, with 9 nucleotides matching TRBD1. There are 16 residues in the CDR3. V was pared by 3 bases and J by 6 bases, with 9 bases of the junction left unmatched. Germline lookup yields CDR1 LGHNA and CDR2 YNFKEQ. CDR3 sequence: CASSQGAGQGGQPQHF. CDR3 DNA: TGTGCCAGCAGCCAGGGGGCGGGACAGGGCGGTCAGCCCCAGCATTTT.

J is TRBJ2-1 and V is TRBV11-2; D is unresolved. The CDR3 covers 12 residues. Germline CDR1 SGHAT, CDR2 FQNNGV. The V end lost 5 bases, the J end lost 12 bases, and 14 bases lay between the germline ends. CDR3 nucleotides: TGTGCCAGCAGCGTGACCCGAGCTAGGCAGTTCTTC. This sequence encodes CASSVTRARQFF.

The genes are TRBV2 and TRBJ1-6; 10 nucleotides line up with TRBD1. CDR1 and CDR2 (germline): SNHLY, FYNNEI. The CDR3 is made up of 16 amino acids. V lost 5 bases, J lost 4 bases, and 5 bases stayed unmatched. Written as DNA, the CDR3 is TGTGCCAGCAGTACGGACAGGGGGAATTATAATTCACCCCTCCACTTT. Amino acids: CASSTDRGNYNSPLHF.

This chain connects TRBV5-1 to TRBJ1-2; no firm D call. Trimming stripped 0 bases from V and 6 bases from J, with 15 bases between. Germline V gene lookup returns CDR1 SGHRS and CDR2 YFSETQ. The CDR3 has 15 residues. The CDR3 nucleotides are TGCGCCAGCAGCTTGGGCGGTGGGTTCAGCCATGGCTACACCTTC. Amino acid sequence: CASSLGGGFSHGYTF.

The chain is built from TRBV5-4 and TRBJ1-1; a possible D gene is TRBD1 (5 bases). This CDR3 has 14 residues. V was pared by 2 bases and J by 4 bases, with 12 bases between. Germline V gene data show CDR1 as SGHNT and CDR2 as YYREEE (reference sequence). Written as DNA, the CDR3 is TGTGCCAGCAGCTTTGACAGCCGAAGCACTGAAGCTTTCTTT. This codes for CASSFDSRSTEAFF.

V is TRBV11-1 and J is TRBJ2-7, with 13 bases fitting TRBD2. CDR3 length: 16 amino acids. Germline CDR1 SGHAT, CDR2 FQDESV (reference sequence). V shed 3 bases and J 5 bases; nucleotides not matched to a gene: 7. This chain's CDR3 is CASSFGTSGIKNEQYF. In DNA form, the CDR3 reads TGTGCCAGCAGCTTCGGGACTAGCGGGATCAAAAACGAGCAGTACTTC. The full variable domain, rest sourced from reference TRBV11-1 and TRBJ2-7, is EAEVAQSPRYKITEKSQAVAFWCDPISGHATLYWYRQILGQGPELLVQFQDESVVDDSQLPKDRFSAERLKGVDSTLKIQPAELGDSAMYLCASSFGTSGIKNEQYFGPGTRLTVT.

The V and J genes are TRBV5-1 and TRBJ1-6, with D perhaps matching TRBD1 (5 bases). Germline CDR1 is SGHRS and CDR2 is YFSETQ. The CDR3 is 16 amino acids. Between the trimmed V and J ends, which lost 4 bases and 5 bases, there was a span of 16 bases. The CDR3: CASSDSLGGHNSPLHF. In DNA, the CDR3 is TGCGCCAGCAGCGACTCGTTGGGGGGTCATAATTCACCCCTCCACTTT.

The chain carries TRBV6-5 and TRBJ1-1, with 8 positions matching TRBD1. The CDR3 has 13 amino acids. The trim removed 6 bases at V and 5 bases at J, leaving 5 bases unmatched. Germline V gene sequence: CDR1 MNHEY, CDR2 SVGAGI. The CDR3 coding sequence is TGTGCCAGCAGCCGCAGGGGGCTAACTGAAGCTTTCTTT. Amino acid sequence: CASSRRGLTEAFF.

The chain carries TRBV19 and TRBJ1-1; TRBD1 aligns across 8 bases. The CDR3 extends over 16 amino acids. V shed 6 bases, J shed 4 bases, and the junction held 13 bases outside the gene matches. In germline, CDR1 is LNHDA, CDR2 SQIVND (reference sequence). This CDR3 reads CASRISPTGVGTEAFF. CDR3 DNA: TGTGCCAGTAGGATATCCCCGACAGGGGTTGGCACTGAAGCTTTCTTT.

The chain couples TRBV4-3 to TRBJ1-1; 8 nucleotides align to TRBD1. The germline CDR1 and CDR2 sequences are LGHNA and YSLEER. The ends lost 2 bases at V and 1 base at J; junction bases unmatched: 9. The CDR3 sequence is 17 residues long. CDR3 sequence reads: CASSQSYRGLPNTEAFF. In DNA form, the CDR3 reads TGCGCCAGCAGCCAAAGTTACAGGGGGTTGCCGAACACTGAAGCTTTCTTT.

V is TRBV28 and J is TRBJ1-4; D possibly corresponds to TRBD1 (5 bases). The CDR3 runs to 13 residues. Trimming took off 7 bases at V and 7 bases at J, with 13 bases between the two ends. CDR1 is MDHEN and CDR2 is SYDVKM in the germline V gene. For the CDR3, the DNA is TGTGCCAGCACCCCTCCCCAGGGTGAAAAACTGTTTTTT. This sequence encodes CASTPPQGEKLFF.

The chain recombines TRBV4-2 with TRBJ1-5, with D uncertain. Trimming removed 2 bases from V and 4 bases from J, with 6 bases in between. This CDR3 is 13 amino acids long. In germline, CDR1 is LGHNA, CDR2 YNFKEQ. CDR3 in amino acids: CASSQTRNQPQHF. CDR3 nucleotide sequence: TGTGCCAGCAGCCAAACGAGGAATCAGCCCCAGCATTTT.